The T cell receptor beta chain under discussion was sequenced for a study of long-term antiretroviral therapy in people with HIV. Study conclusions and caveats: Collection of the blood took place between about 2004 and 2017. The ART regimens in use then may have been less effective than current ones. Information pertaining to ART adherence, viral resistance or therapeutic modifications was not obtained.

Remarks on this clone: The antigen remains unidentified.

The germline V gene has CDR1 MNHNS and CDR2 SASEGT. The CDR3 contains 12 residues. The ends were cut back, 11 bases at V and 5 bases at J, with 13 bases in the middle. Assay version v3.0 of immunoSEQ was used, and it was run at survey level. Measured with immunoSEQ multiplex PCR; TCRdb has only the in-frame clones, and not every one. The table has around 30,000 clones, over 75% seen once. Clinicians in the United States treated all participants with HIV. The sequenced sample was unsorted PBMCs, obtained 0.5 years after starting antiretroviral therapy. The origin of this receptor is a woman between 18 and 30 years old with HIV. This sequence joins TRBV6-1 and TRBJ2-1; D unclear. The CDR3 loop reads CASRLQHNEQFF. In DNA form, the CDR3 reads TGTGCCTCCAGGCTACAACACAATGAGCAGTTCTTC.